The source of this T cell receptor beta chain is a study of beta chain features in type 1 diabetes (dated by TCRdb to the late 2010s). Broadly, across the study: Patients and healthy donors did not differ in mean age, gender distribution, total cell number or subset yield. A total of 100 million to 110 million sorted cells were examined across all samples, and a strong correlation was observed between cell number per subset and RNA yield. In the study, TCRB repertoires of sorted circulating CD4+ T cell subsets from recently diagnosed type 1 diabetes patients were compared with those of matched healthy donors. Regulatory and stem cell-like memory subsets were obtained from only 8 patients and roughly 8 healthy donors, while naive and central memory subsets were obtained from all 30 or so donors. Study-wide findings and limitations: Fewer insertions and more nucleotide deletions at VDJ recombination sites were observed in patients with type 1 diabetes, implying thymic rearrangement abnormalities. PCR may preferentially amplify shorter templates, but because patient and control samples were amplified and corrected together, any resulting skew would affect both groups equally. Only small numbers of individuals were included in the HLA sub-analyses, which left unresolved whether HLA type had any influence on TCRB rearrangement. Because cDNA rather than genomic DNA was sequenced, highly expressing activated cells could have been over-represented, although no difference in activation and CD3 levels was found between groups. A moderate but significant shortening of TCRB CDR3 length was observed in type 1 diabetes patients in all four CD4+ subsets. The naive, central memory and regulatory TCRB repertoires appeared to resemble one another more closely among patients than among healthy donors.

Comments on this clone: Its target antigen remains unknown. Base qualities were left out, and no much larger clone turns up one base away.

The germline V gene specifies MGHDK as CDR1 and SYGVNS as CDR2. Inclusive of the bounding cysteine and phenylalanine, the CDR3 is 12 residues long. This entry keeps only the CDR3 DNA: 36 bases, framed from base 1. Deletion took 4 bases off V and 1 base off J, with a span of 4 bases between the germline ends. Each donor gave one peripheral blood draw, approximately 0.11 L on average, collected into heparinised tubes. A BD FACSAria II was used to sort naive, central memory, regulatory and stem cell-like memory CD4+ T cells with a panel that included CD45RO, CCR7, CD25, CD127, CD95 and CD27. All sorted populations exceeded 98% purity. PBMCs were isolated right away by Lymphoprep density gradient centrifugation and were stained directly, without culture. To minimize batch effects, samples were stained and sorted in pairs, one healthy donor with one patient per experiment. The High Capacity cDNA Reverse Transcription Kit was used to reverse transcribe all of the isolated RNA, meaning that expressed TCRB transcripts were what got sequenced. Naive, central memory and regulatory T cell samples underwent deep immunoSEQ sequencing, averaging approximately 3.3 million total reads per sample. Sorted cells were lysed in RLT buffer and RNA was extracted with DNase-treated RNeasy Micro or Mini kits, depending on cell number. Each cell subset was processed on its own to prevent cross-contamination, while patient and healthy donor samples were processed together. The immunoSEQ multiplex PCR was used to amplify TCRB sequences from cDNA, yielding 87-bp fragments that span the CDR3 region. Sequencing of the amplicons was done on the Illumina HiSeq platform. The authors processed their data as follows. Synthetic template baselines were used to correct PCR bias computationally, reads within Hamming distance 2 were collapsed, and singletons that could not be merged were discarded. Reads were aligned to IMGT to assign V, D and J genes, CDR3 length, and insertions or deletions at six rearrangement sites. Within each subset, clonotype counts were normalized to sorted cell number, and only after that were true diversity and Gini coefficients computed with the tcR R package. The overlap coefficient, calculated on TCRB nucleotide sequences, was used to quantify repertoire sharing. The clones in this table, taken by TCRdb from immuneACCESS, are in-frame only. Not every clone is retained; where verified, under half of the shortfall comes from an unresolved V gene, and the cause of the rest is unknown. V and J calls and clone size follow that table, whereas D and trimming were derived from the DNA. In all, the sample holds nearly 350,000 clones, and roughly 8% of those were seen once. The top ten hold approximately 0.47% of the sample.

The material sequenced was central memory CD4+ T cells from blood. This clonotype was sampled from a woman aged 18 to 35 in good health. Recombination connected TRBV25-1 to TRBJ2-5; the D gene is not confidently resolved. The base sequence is TGTGCCAGCAGTGCAGCCCAAGAGACCCAGTACTTC. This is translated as CASSAAQETQYF. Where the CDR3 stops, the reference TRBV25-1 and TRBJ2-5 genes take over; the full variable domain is EADIYQTPRYLVIGTGKKITLECSQTMGHDKMYWYQQDPGMELHLIHYSYGVNSTEKGDLSSESTVSRIRTEHFPLTLESARPSHTSQYLCASSAAQETQYFGPGTRLLVL.